This TCR beta chain was identified in a study of monozygotic twins with inflammatory bowel disease. TCRdb reprocessed the 5' RACE reads, with one entry per CDR3 protein and no DNA. Recorded for this sample: about 93,000 distinct CDR3 sequences. Concerning this clonotype itself: Its specificity is not known.

Study findings and constraints: Researchers were unable to tell different T cell subtypes apart. Twins with IBD had fewer clonotypes in common with others than healthy twins, particularly during disease activity.

This CDR3 contains 16 residues. Germline CDR1 SGHKS, CDR2 YYEKEE (reference sequence). This chain connects TRBV5-5 to TRBJ2-5; the D gene TCRdb calls, TRBD2, cannot be checked with no DNA. Sequencing was performed on blood. This clonotype originated in a human donor with ulcerative colitis or Crohn's disease, or a healthy co-twin of an affected twin (not recorded which). CDR3 region: CASSLPPIKSQETQYF.